The rows below give T cell receptor beta chains drawn from one sample of a study of T cell responses to AZD1222 COVID-19 vaccine. Only in-frame clones appear in the TCRdb table, and some are missing; sequencing was by immunoSEQ multiplex PCR. Here the sample spans about 120,000 clones, about nine tenths being singletons. The sample in question was peripheral blood, obtained on day 0 of AZD1222 vaccination. These TCRs come from an adult in good health. Each CDR3 is given with its conserved first and last residue. Clone sizes are given selectively: once, few, many, or a class where the clone is expanded.

v_call: TRBV19; clone_size: NA; j_call: TRBJ2-1; cdr3_aa: CASSPEHSLNEQFF
v_call: TRBV7-6; clone_size: NA; j_call: TRBJ1-2; cdr3_aa: CASSLGSQHRGYTF
v_call: TRBV18; clone_size: NA; j_call: TRBJ1-5; cdr3_aa: CASSPEQGVGQPQHF
v_call: TRBV27; clone_size: NA; j_call: TRBJ2-7; cdr3_aa: CASRGSASGPTYEQYF
v_call: TRBV10-3; clone_size: NA; j_call: TRBJ2-4; cdr3_aa: CAISDDSGGTWTAKNIQYF
v_call: TRBV30; clone_size: NA; j_call: TRBJ1-1; cdr3_aa: CAWTFGENTEAFF
v_call: TRBV24-1; clone_size: once; j_call: TRBJ1-2; cdr3_aa: CATSEGGGRGYTF
v_call: TRBV19; clone_size: NA; j_call: TRBJ1-1; cdr3_aa: CASSIETKMNTEAFF
v_call: TRBV19; clone_size: NA; j_call: TRBJ2-1; cdr3_aa: CASRIGNEQFF
v_call: TRBV29-1; clone_size: NA; j_call: TRBJ2-7; cdr3_aa: CSVARTSGTYEQYF
v_call: TRBV6-4; clone_size: NA; j_call: TRBJ2-7; cdr3_aa: CASSDSSGGAYEQYF
v_call: TRBV6-5; clone_size: NA; j_call: TRBJ2-1; cdr3_aa: CATGQDRSYNEQFF
v_call: TRBV5-6; clone_size: NA; j_call: TRBJ2-2; cdr3_aa: CASSLLAWTPGGELFF
v_call: TRBV27; clone_size: NA; j_call: TRBJ1-6; cdr3_aa: CASSFFLSIQSGSGRSPLHF
v_call: TRBV3-1/TRBV3-2; clone_size: NA; j_call: TRBJ1-6; cdr3_aa: CASSQDGGNSPLHF
v_call: TRBV6-1; clone_size: NA; j_call: TRBJ1-2; cdr3_aa: CASSEGPTAGGYTF
v_call: TRBV6-6; clone_size: NA; j_call: TRBJ2-2; cdr3_aa: CASSYLITGELFF
v_call: TRBV3-1/TRBV3-2; clone_size: NA; j_call: TRBJ2-3; cdr3_aa: CASSHRGWDTQYF
v_call: TRBV2; clone_size: few; j_call: TRBJ2-5; cdr3_aa: CASSAYQETQYF
v_call: TRBV4-2; clone_size: NA; j_call: TRBJ2-1; cdr3_aa: CASSQSSNAGEQFF
v_call: TRBV6-5; clone_size: NA; j_call: TRBJ1-2; cdr3_aa: CASSPDRVRGYTF
v_call: TRBV5-1; clone_size: NA; j_call: TRBJ2-7; cdr3_aa: CASSGRTGAAYEQYF
v_call: TRBV27; clone_size: NA; j_call: TRBJ1-2; cdr3_aa: CASSYLWGTLGYTF
v_call: TRBV9; clone_size: NA; j_call: TRBJ1-1; cdr3_aa: CASSVGTGGFANTEAFF
v_call: TRBV2; clone_size: NA; j_call: TRBJ1-2; cdr3_aa: CASSFFGQGSGYTF
v_call: TRBV5-1; clone_size: NA; j_call: TRBJ1-2; cdr3_aa: CASSPPIGGSEGYTF
v_call: TRBV19; clone_size: NA; j_call: TRBJ1-6; cdr3_aa: CASKASINSPLHF
v_call: TRBV15; clone_size: NA; j_call: TRBJ1-1; cdr3_aa: CATLSWGDTEAFF
v_call: TRBV3-1/TRBV3-2; clone_size: once; j_call: TRBJ1-2; cdr3_aa: CASSARRLDDYGYTF
v_call: TRBV18; clone_size: NA; j_call: TRBJ1-3; cdr3_aa: CASSPPPRSRGNTIYF
v_call: TRBV5-1; clone_size: NA; j_call: TRBJ1-2; cdr3_aa: CASSSESGYTF
v_call: TRBV6-5; clone_size: NA; j_call: TRBJ1-2; cdr3_aa: CASKSSGVLSGYTF
v_call: TRBV7-9; clone_size: NA; j_call: TRBJ2-3; cdr3_aa: CASSLGGGGTDTQYF
v_call: TRBV7-9; clone_size: NA; j_call: TRBJ1-6; cdr3_aa: CASSLEQYNSPLHF
v_call: TRBV6-4; clone_size: few; j_call: TRBJ2-3; cdr3_aa: CASSDSGGATDTQYF
v_call: TRBV30; clone_size: NA; j_call: TRBJ1-4; cdr3_aa: CASPTGTGSQEREKLFF
v_call: TRBV7-2; clone_size: NA; j_call: TRBJ1-5; cdr3_aa: CASSRRGKAYSNQPQHF
v_call: TRBV5-6; clone_size: NA; j_call: TRBJ2-7; cdr3_aa: CASSPTQGSAYEQYF
v_call: TRBV30; clone_size: NA; j_call: TRBJ1-1; cdr3_aa: CAWSVLPNRVGRNTEAFF
v_call: TRBV3-1/TRBV3-2; clone_size: NA; j_call: TRBJ1-1; cdr3_aa: CASSQEGYRRAFF
v_call: TRBV4-3; clone_size: NA; j_call: TRBJ1-5; cdr3_aa: CASAPGTGGNQPQHF
v_call: TRBV2; clone_size: NA; j_call: TRBJ2-5; cdr3_aa: CASSGGTETQYF
v_call: TRBV6-1; clone_size: NA; j_call: TRBJ2-3; cdr3_aa: CASSEELGQGVLYF
v_call: TRBV11-3; clone_size: NA; j_call: TRBJ1-1; cdr3_aa: CASSGGGSDTEAFF
v_call: TRBV2; clone_size: NA; j_call: TRBJ2-7; cdr3_aa: CASTRYHWGEGSGEQYF
v_call: TRBV19; clone_size: NA; j_call: TRBJ1-4; cdr3_aa: CASSSPTVGKNEKLFF
v_call: TRBV5-6; clone_size: NA; j_call: TRBJ2-7; cdr3_aa: CASSSDRSQYF
v_call: TRBV5-1; clone_size: NA; j_call: TRBJ1-2; cdr3_aa: CASTPGGETNYGYTF
v_call: TRBV4-3; clone_size: once; j_call: TRBJ2-2; cdr3_aa: CASSQEPSGTGELFF
v_call: TRBV6-2/TRBV6-3; clone_size: NA; j_call: TRBJ2-1; cdr3_aa: CASSYKDGGGSYNEQFF
v_call: TRBV12-5; clone_size: NA; j_call: TRBJ1-1; cdr3_aa: CASAPQGGEAFF
v_call: TRBV5-1; clone_size: NA; j_call: TRBJ1-1; cdr3_aa: CASSLEVGGDSEAFF
v_call: TRBV5-8; clone_size: NA; j_call: TRBJ1-1; cdr3_aa: CASSLPRGPTEAFF